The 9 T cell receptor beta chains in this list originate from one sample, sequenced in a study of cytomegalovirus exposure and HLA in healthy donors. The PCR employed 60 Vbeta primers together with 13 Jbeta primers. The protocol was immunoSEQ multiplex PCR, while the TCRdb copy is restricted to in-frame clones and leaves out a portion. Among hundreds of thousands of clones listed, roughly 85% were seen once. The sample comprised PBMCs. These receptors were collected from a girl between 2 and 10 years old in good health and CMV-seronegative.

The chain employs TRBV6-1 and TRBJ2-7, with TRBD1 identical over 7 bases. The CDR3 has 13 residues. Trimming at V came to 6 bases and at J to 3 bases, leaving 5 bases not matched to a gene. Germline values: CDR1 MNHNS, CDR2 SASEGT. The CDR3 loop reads CASRIGTVYEQYF. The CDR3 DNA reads TGTGCCAGCAGGATTGGGACAGTCTACGAGCAGTACTTC.

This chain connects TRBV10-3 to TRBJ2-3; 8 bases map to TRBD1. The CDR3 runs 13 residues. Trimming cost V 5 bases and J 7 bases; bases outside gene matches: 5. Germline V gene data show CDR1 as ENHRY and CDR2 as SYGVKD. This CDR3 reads CAISWDRSNTQYF. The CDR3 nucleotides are TGTGCCATCAGTTGGGACAGGTCAAATACGCAGTATTTT.

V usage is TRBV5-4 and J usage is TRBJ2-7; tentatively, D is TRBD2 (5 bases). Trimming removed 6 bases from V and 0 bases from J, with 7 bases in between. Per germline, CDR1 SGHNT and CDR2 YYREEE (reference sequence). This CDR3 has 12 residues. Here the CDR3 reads CASNDYSYEQYF. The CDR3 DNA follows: TGTGCCAGCAACGACTACTCCTACGAGCAGTACTTC.

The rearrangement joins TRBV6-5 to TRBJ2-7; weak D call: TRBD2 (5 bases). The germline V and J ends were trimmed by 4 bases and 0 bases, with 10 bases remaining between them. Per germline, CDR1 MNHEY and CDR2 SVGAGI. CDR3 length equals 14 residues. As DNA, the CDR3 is TGTGCCAGCAGTTCCGGGATTAGCTCCTACGAGCAGTACTTC. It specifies CASSSGISSYEQYF.

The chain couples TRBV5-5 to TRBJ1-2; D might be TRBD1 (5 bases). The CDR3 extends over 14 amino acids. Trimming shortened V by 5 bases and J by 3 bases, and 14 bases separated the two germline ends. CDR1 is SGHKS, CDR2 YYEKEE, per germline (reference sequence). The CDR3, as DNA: TGTGCCAGCAGTTCCCTGGGGGGGGACTATGGCTACACCTTC. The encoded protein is CASSSLGGDYGYTF.

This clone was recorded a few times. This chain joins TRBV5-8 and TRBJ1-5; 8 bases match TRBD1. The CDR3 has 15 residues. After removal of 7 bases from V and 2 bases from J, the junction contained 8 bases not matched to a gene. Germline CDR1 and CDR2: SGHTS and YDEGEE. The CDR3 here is CASQKTGEGNQPQHF. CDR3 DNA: TGTGCCAGCCAGAAGACAGGGGAGGGCAATCAGCCCCAGCATTTT.

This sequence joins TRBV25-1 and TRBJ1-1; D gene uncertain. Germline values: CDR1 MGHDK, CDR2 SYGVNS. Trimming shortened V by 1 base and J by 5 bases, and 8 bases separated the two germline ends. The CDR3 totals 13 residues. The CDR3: CASSELVETEAFF. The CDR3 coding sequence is TGTGCCAGCAGTGAATTGGTGGAGACTGAAGCTTTCTTT.

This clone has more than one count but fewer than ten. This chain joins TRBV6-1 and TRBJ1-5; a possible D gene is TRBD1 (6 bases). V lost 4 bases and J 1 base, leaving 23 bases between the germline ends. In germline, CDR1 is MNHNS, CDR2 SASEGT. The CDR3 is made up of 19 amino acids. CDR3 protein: CASSVGGGHVWGSNQPQHF. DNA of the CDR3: TGTGCCAGCAGTGTCGGCGGGGGACATGTCTGGGGAAGCAATCAGCCCCAGCATTTT.

CDR3 protein: CASSLGTKVQETQYF. CDR3 coding DNA: TGTGCCAGCAGCCTTGGGACTAAGGTCCAAGAGACCCAGTACTTC. The rearrangement links TRBV7-8 to TRBJ2-5; 7 bases are a match to TRBD2. The V gene end was trimmed by 5 bases and the J gene end by 1 base; junction bases not matched to a gene: 7. Germline V CDR1 and CDR2: SGHVS, FQNEAQ. CDR3 size: 15 residues. Combining the CDR3 with reference TRBV7-8 and TRBJ2-5 gives the whole variable domain GAGVSQSPRYKVAKRGQDVALRCDPISGHVSLFWYQQALGQGPEFLTYFQNEAQLDKSGLPSDRFFAERPEGSVSTLKIQRTQQEDSAVYLCASSLGTKVQETQYFGPGTRLLVL.